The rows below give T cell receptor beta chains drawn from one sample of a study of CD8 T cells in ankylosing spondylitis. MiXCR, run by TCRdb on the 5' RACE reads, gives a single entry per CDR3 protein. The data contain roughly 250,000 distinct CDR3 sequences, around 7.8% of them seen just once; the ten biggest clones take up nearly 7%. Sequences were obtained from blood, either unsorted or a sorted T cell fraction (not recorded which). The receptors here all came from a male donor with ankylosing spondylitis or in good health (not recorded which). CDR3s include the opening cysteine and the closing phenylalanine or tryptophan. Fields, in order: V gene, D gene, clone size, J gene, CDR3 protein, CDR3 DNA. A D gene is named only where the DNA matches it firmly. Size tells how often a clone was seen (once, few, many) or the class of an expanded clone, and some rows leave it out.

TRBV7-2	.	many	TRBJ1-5	CASSLNKGQPQHF	TGTGCCAGCAGCTTAAATAAGGGTCAGCCCCAGCATTTT
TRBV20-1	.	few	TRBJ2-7	CSARGLTYEQYF	TGCAGTGCTAGAGGCCTAACCTACGAGCAGTACTTC
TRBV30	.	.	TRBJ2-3	CAWSVSDTQYF	TGTGCCTGGAGTGTATCAGATACGCAGTATTTT
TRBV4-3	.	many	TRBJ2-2	CASSQDWAGGTGELFF	TGCGCCAGCAGCCAAGATTGGGCAGGGGGGACCGGGGAGCTGTTTTTT
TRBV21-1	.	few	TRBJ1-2	CASSKKPPGQGTTLGPSGYTF	TGTGCCAGCAGCAAAAAGCCTCCGGGACAGGGAACGACGCTGGGCCCCAGCGGCTACACCTTC
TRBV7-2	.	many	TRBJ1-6	CASSLENRAGSPLHF	TGTGCCAGCAGCTTAGAGAACAGGGCTGGATCACCCCTCCACTTT
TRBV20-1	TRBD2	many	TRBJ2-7	CSARDIRDSGRSSSYEQYF	TGCAGTGCTAGAGATATTAGAGATAGCGGGAGGTCTAGCTCCTACGAGCAGTACTTC
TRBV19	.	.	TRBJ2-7	CASSPPGPSYEQYF	TGTGCCAGTAGTCCACCAGGGCCCTCCTACGAGCAGTACTTC
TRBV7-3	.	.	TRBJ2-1	CASSPSVSSYNEQFF	TGTGCCAGCAGCCCAAGTGTCTCCTCCTACAATGAGCAGTTCTTC
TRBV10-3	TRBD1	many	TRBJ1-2	CAIRGQGANYGYTF	TGTGCCATCAGAGGACAGGGAGCTAACTATGGCTACACCTTC
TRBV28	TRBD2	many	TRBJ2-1	CASSITGLAGDGEQFF	TGTGCCAGCAGCATTACGGGGCTAGCGGGGGACGGGGAGCAGTTCTTC
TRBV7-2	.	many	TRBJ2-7	CASSFPGYEQYF	TGTGCCAGCAGCTTTCCAGGGTACGAGCAGTACTTC
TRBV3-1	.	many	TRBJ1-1	CASSQDPAGRNTEAFF	TGTGCCAGCAGCCAAGATCCCGCCGGACGGAACACTGAAGCTTTCTTT
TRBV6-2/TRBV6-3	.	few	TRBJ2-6	CASSYTGSGSGANVLTF	TGTGCCAGCAGTTATACAGGTAGCGGTTCTGGGGCCAACGTCCTGACTTTC
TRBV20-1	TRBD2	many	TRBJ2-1	CSASGRAGHEQFF	TGCAGTGCTAGCGGGAGGGCAGGGCATGAGCAGTTCTTC
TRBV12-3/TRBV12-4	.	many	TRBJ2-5	CASSLGQQRETQYF	TGTGCCAGCAGTTTAGGCCAACAGAGGGAGACCCAGTACTTC
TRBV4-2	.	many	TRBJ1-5	CASSDDFNQPQHF	TGTGCCAGCAGCGACGATTTCAATCAGCCCCAGCATTTT
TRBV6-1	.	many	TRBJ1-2	CASTWEVAGYTF	TGTGCCAGCACATGGGAGGTTGCTGGCTACACCTTC
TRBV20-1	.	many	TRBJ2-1	CSAKVASGDRSYNEQFF	TGCAGTGCTAAAGTCGCGAGTGGGGATCGCTCCTACAATGAGCAGTTCTTC
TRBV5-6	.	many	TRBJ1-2	CASSPLEGLYYGYTF	TGTGCCAGCAGCCCCCTGGAAGGGCTGTACTATGGCTACACCTTC
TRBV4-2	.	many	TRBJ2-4	CASSQDLNSKNIQYF	TGTGCCAGCAGCCAAGATCTTAATTCCAAAAACATTCAGTACTTC
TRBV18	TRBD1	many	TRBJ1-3	CASSPTGTGEAGNTIYF	TGTGCCAGCTCACCTACCGGGACAGGGGAAGCTGGAAACACCATATATTTT
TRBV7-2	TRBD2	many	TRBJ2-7	CASSLKAGESYEQYF	TGTGCCAGCAGCTTAAAAGCGGGGGAATCCTACGAGCAGTACTTC
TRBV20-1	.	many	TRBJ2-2	CSARDGAGVYPGELFF	TGCAGTGCTAGAGATGGGGCAGGGGTTTATCCCGGGGAGCTGTTTTTT
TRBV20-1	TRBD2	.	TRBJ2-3	CSAYNPGGLAGPTDTQYF	TGCAGTGCGTACAACCCCGGGGGACTAGCGGGGCCCACAGATACGCAGTATTTT
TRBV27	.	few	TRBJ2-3	CASSYNWAIDTQYF	TGTGCCAGCAGTTATAATTGGGCGATAGATACGCAGTATTTT
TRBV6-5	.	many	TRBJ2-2	CASSLARRSSSGSTGELFF	TGTGCCAGCAGTTTAGCGAGGAGGAGCTCCTCGGGGTCCACCGGGGAGCTGTTTTTT
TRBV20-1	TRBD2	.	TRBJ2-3	CSASGTTNTDTQYF	TGCAGTGCTTCCGGGACTACTAACACAGATACGCAGTATTTT
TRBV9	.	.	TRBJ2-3	CASSEGGLADTQYF	TGTGCCAGCAGCGAGGGGGGGCTGGCAGATACGCAGTATTTT
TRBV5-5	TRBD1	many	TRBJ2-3	CASRDRGIADTQYF	TGTGCCAGCCGAGACAGGGGAATCGCAGATACGCAGTATTTT
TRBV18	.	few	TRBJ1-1	CASSPARGTEAFF	TGTGCCAGCTCACCAGCCAGAGGCACTGAAGCTTTCTTT
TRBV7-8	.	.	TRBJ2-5	CASAARGLPSGETQYF	TGTGCCAGCGCAGCTAGAGGACTACCATCCGGAGAGACCCAGTACTTC
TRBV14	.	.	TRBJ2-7	CASSEGGGMTYEQYF	TGTGCCAGCAGCGAAGGAGGGGGTATGACCTACGAGCAGTACTTC
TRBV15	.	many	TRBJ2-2	CATSRDRGRTGELFF	TGTGCCACCAGCAGAGACAGGGGTAGGACCGGGGAGCTGTTTTTT
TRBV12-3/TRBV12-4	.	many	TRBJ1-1	CASKSAGASLTEAFF	TGTGCCAGCAAGTCGGCAGGGGCAAGTTTAACTGAAGCTTTCTTT